Below, one T cell receptor beta chain is given with its context. Its antigen is unidentified. This sample stems from a study of shared clonotypes between healthy human individuals. Study-wide points: Limited genetic and exposure-history diversity came from having few donors. Incomplete sequencing of sorted subsets was indicated by rarefaction despite large depth.

Genomic DNA per cell subset filled all wells of several immunoSEQ plates. Sequenced by immunoSEQ multiplex PCR; TCRdb stores in-frame clones only, minus some. The sample includes a few million clones, just over 90% seen only once; the top ten take 0.39%. Trimming took 1 base from V and 2 from J, leaving 12 bases between them. Germline V lookup: CDR1 MNHEY, CDR2 SVGAGI. The CDR3 consists of 16 residues. This receptor was identified in a man in his late teens or twenties in good health. Some clones in this sample may be carry-over from other donors' samples. V usage is TRBV6-5 and J usage is TRBJ1-3, with D possibly matching TRBD1 (6 bases). The source material was naive CD4+ T cells from PBMCs. Sample subset: CD45RA+ positively selected. This CDR3 reads CASSYLGKGAGNTIYF. The CDR3 DNA follows: TGTGCCAGCAGTTACTTGGGAAAGGGGGCTGGAAACACCATATATTTT.